A selection of T cell receptor beta chains follows, all from one sample in a study of chemoradiotherapy in HPV16-positive cancers. Clones were sequenced by immunoSEQ multiplex PCR, and TCRdb holds only the in-frame ones, with some missing. Of more than 4,500 clones listed, more than 60% are singletons. The sequencing here drew on tumor tissue, taken from a patient who underwent chemoradiotherapy. Receptors were obtained from a human donor with HPV-associated anogenital cancer. CDR3s include the opening cysteine and the closing phenylalanine or tryptophan. The order of the fields is V gene, CDR3 protein.

TRBV5-1,CASSLGGEIYEQYF
TRBV6-1,CASSSPRGLDYGYTF
TRBV5-4,CASSLPWSGHYGYTF
TRBV9,CASSAGQRGSEAFF
TRBV5-1,CASSLAGTGGEKLFF
TRBV7-5,CVRSLAAHNKYTEAFF
TRBV7-2,CASSLNGDSYEQFF
TRBV2,CASSDFGRVKGEQYF
TRBV7-9,CASSYTRTGAEGF
TRBV6-1,CASSEGTGGYNEQFF
TRBV15,CATSRDSAAGNTIYF
TRBV7-9,CASSRGQQNTEAFF
TRBV11-2,CASSLNPGQGGEQYF
TRBV4-2,CASSQEGSTSGRARRTGELFF
TRBV7-9,CASSLDGGGLTHYEQYF
TRBV27,CASRPRSSGNTIYF
TRBV13,CASSRRQGGNTIYF
TRBV7-3,CASSLKAGENYGYTF
TRBV4-2,CASRGAGNYGYTF
TRBV7-2,CASSLQANQPQHF
TRBV4-2,CASRGWMSSYNEQFF
TRBV29-1,CSVDPSGFTDTQYF
TRBV19,CASSVQGNTEAFF
TRBV5-1,CASSRTSGRLDTQYF
TRBV19,CASSIWGSSAGNQPQHF
TRBV18,CASSFGTGTSGNTIYF
TRBV19,CASIGRGGYTF
TRBV5-5,CASSPNREPDYGYTF
TRBV7-7,CASSSITVGELFF
TRBV9,CASSSRTGADEQFF
TRBV5-6,CASSGKPGLAGQGETQYF
TRBV2,CASGGGSSGNTIYF
TRBV9,CASSLRQGPEKLFF